This TCR beta chain came from a study of human T cells and chemical hapten exposure. About the research overall: Diphenylcyclopropenone was applied weekly to patients' scalps across the approximately 25-week study. Study-level points and caveats: Healthy individuals' immune responses may differ from those of donors, who had alopecia.

Original data processing: Sequenced samples showed a median of around 100,000 TCRs each, with counts running from approximately 21,000 to 630,000. TCRdb re-derived calls from the RACE reads in MiXCR, one entry per CDR3 protein. These V and J calls rely on TCRdb rather than the paper's analysis. The sample includes some 120,000 distinct CDR3 sequences, 9% to 13% of them seen just once. From germline, CDR1 is LNHDA and CDR2 SQIVND (reference sequence). With 7 bases removed from V and 4 bases from J, the gap between germline ends came to 19 bases. This CDR3 is 15 amino acids long. Time point described: patch test 1, 2 weeks after DPC sensitization. Treatment noted: therapeutic diphenylcyclopropenone sensitization with weekly scalp DPC. This clonotype was counted ten times or more. Its specificity is unknown.

V usage is TRBV19 and J usage is TRBJ1-2, with D possibly being TRBD1 (5 bases). This specimen consisted of whole blood, obtained in connection with sensitization to the hapten diphenylcyclopropenone (DPC). This TCR derives from a woman between 50 and 59 years old with alopecia areata. Some clones in this sample may be carry-over from other donors' samples. The CDR3 nucleotides read TGTGCCAGTACTTCCGGGGGGTCCGTTGGCTATGGCTACACCTTC. Translation gives CASTSGGSVGYGYTF.